Described below is a single T cell receptor (beta chain) sequence and its context. This sample was taken from a study of OX40 agonist ivuxolimab in advanced cancers. The method was immunoSEQ multiplex PCR; TCRdb's version includes in-frame clones alone and lacks a portion of them. Among 98,000 or so clones listed, 80% to 90% were seen once. This CDR3 has 17 amino acids. The V gene's germline CDR1 is SGHVS and CDR2 FQNEAQ. Germline trimming cut 1 base from V and 1 base from J; bases unmatched to any gene: 6. V is TRBV7-8 and J is TRBJ2-1; 8 nucleotides agree with TRBD2. The receptor's source is an adult with an advanced solid tumor such as melanoma, head and neck, liver or kidney cancer. The sequencing here drew on CD4+ or CD8+ T cells sorted from blood, taken in a trial of the OX40 agonist ivuxolimab. The CDR3 nucleotides read TGTGCCAGCAGCTTAGTGGGTCCTAGCGGGTCCTACAATGAGCAGTTCTTC. Protein: CASSLVGPSGSYNEQFF.